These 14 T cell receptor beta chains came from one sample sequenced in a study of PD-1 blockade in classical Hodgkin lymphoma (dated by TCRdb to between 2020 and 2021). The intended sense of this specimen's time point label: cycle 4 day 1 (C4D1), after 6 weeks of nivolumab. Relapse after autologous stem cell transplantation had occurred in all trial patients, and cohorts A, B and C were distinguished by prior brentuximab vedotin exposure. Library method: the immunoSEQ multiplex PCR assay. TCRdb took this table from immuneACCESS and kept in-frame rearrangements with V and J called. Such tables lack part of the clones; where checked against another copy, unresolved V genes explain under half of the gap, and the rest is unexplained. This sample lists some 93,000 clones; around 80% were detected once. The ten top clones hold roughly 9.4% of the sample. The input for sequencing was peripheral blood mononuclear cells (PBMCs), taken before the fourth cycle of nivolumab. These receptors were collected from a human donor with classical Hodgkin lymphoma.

The CDR3 DNA reads as TGTGCCAGCAGAGGGACAAGGAACACCGGGGAGCTGTTTTTT. Protein sequence: CASRGTRNTGELFF. The rearrangement links TRBV6-6 to TRBJ2-2; weak D call: TRBD1 (6 bases). CDR3 length: 14 amino acids. With 6 bases removed from V and 1 base from J, the gap between germline ends came to 9 bases. Germline CDR1 is MNHNY and CDR2 is SVGAGI (reference sequence).

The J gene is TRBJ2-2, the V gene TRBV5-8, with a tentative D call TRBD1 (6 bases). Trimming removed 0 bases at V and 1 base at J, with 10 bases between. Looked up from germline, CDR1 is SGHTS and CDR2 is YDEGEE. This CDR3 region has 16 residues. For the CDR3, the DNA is TGTGCCAGCAGCTTGGGTGGACAGAAGAACACCGGGGAGCTGTTTTTT. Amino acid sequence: CASSLGGQKNTGELFF.

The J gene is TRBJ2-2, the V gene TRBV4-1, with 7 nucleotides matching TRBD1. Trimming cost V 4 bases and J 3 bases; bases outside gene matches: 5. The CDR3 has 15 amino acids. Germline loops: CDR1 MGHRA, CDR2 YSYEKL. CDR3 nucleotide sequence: TGCGCCAGCAGCCGCCGAGACAGGGACACCGGGGAGCTGTTTTTT. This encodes CASSRRDRDTGELFF.

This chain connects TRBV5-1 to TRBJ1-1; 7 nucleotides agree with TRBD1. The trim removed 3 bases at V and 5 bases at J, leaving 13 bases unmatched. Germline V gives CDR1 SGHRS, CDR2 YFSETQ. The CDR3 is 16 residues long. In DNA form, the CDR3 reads TGCGCCAGCAGCTATTCCCCAGAGGGGGCAGGGACTGAAGCTTTCTTT. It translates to CASSYSPEGAGTEAFF.

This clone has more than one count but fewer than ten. For the CDR3, the DNA is TGTGCCAGCTCTGTAACCCCAACAGGGGCCGGTTACGAGCAGTACTTC. This sequence encodes CASSVTPTGAGYEQYF. The genes are TRBV18 and TRBJ2-7; TRBD1 agrees at 7 bases. The CDR3 consists of 16 residues. Germline trimming cut 6 bases from V and 4 bases from J; bases unmatched to any gene: 15. Per germline, CDR1 KGHSH and CDR2 LQKENI.

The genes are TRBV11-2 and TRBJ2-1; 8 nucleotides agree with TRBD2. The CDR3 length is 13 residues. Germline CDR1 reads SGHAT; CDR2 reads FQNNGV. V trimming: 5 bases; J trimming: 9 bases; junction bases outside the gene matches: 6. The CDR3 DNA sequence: TGTGCCAGCAGCCCCGGGACTAGATTTGAGCAGTTCTTC. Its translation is CASSPGTRFEQFF.

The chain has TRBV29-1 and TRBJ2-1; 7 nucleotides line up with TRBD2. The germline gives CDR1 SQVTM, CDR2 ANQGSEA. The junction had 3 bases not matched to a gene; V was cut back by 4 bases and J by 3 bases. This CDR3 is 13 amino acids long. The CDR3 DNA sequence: TGCAGCGTTGTTGGGGAGGGCTACAATGAGCAGTTCTTC. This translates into CSVVGEGYNEQFF.

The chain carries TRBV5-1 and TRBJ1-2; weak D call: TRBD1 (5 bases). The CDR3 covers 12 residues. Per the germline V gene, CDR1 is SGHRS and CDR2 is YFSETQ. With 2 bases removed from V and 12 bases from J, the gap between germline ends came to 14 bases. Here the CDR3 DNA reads TGCGCCAGCAGCTTACCCTCGGGGACCAACACCTTC. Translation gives CASSLPSGTNTF.

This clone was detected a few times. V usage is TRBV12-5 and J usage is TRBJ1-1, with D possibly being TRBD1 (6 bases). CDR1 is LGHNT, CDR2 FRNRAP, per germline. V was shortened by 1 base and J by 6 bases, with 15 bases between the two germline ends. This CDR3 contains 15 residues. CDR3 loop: CASGLADRNLAEAFF. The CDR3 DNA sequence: TGTGCTAGTGGTTTGGCCGACAGGAATTTGGCTGAAGCTTTCTTT.

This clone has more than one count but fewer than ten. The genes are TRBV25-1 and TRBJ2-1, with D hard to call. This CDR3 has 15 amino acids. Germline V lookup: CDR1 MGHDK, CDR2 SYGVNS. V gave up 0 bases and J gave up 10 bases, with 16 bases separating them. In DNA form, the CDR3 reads TGTGCCAGCAGTGAATATAAGCCCGATTTTGGGGAGCAGTTCTTC. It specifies CASSEYKPDFGEQFF.

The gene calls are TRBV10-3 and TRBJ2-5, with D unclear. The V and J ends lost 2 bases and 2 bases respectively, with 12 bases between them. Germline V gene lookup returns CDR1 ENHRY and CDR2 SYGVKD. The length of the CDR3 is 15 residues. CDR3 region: CAISEIGLAQETQYF. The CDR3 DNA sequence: TGTGCCATCAGTGAGATCGGGTTGGCGCAAGAGACCCAGTACTTC.

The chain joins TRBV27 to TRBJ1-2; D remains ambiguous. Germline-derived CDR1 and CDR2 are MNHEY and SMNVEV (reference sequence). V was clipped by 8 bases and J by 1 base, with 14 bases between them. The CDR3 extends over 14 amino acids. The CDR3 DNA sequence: TGTGCCAGCGGGGATCCGGGGAGTAACTATGGCTACACCTTC. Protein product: CASGDPGSNYGYTF.

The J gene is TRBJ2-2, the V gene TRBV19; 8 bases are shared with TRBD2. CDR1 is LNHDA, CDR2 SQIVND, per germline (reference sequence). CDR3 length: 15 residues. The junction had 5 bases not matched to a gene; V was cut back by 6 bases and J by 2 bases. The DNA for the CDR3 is TGTGCCAGTAGCAAAGCGGGGGCCAACACCGGGGAGCTGTTTTTT. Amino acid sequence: CASSKAGANTGELFF.

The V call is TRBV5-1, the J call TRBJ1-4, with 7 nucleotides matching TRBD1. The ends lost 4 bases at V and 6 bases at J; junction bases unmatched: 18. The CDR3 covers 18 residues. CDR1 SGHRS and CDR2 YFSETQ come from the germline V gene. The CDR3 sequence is CASSNDPTGRLWDEKLFF. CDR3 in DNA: TGCGCCAGCAGCAACGACCCGACAGGGAGGCTGTGGGATGAAAAACTGTTTTTT.